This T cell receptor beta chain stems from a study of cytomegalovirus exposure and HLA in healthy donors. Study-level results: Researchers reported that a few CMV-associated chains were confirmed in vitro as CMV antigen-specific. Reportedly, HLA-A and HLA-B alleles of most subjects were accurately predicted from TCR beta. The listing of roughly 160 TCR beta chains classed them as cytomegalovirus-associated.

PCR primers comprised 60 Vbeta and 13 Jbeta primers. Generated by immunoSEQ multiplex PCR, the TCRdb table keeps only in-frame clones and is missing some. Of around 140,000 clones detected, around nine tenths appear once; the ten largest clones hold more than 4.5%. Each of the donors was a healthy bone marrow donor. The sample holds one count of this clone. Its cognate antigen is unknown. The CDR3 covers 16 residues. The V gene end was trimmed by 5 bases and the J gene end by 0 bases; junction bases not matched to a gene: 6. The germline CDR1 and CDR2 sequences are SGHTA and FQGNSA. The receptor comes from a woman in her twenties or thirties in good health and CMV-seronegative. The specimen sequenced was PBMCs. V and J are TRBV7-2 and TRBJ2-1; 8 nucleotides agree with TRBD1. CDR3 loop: CASSPPGTGSYNEQFF. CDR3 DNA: TGTGCCAGCAGCCCCCCCGGGACAGGCTCCTACAATGAGCAGTTCTTC.